This TCR beta chain was sequenced in a study of Ad26.COV2.S vaccination and SARS-CoV-2 variants (dated by TCRdb to 2020 to 2022). In the study overall: Sequencing of the TCRbeta repertoire served to evaluate the specificity and breadth of SARS-CoV-2-reactive T cell receptors following Ad26.COV2.S vaccination. The TCR-sequenced set comprised around 30 samples: some 20 Ad26.COV2.S vaccine recipients, 5 placebo recipients and 8 SARS-CoV-2 convalescent individuals.

About this clone itself: Its antigen remains unidentified. No base-level quality is on record; no much larger clone is a single base apart.

Study-wide conclusions, independent of this receptor: Spike-specific TCR breadth was higher in Ad26.COV2.S recipients than in placebo recipients (P = 0.0014). It was noted by the authors that total T cell responses may have been underestimated by the TCR breadth and depth analyses. Vaccine and placebo recipients had similar non-spike TCR breadth, a finding consistent with the vaccine containing only spike. After vaccination, substantial breadth of spike-specific CD8+ and CD4+ T cell responses was reported.

What the time point label conveys for this sample: individuals recovered from natural SARS-CoV-2 infection. TCRbeta CDR3 regions were sequenced with the immunoSEQ Assay. After extraction, genomic DNA underwent amplification by bias-controlled multiplex PCR, followed by high-throughput sequencing. For the original study's pipeline: To quantify the absolute abundance of each unique TCRbeta CDR3 region, sequences were collapsed and filtered. T cell fraction was estimated by normalizing TCRbeta template counts to usable DNA, which was measured by amplifying reference genes present in all nucleated cells. Repertoire TCRs were annotated as SARS-CoV-2-specific when V gene, CDR3 amino acid sequence and J gene were exactly matched to a known reactive TCR set. The reference SARS-CoV-2 TCR set was obtained from MIRA and was filtered for enrichment in COVID-19-positive ImmuneCODE repertoires, whereby public or cross-reactive TCRs were removed. Using the MIRA antigens, annotated TCRs were further analysed by specific ORF or by position within an ORF. Breadth was defined as the number of annotated unique rearrangements divided by the total number of unique productive rearrangements, and depth was defined as the summed frequency of the annotated unique rearrangements. TCR breadth was compared between groups using two-sided Wilcoxon rank-sum tests. Sourced from immuneACCESS, this table was stored by TCRdb with only in-frame sequences that have V and J called. A share of the clones is absent; for the studies checked, an unresolved V gene accounts for under half, and the remainder has no known explanation. Clone size and the V and J calls come from that table; the DNA yielded D and trimming. Present in this sample are approximately 340,000 clones, about 90% of which were seen just once. The top ten clonotypes cover around 4% of the sample.

The origin of this receptor is a human donor who had recovered from COVID-19. This material consisted of peripheral blood, taken after recovery from COVID-19.

The DNA reads as follows: TGTGCCAGCAGCCAAGAGAGGGCAGGGGGGCGATTGAATGAAAAACTGTTTTTT. This encodes CASSQERAGGRLNEKLFF. The rearrangement combines TRBV3-1 (or the pseudogene TRBV3-2) with TRBJ1-4, with 7 bases in between that match TRBD1. Reading from cysteine to phenylalanine, the CDR3 counts 18 amino acids. The only DNA kept is the CDR3, 54 bases in frame from the first base. Via the germline V gene (reference sequence), CDR1 is LGHDT and CDR2 YNNKEL. Trimming takes 0 bases off V and 5 bases off J; junction bases not matched to a gene: 12.